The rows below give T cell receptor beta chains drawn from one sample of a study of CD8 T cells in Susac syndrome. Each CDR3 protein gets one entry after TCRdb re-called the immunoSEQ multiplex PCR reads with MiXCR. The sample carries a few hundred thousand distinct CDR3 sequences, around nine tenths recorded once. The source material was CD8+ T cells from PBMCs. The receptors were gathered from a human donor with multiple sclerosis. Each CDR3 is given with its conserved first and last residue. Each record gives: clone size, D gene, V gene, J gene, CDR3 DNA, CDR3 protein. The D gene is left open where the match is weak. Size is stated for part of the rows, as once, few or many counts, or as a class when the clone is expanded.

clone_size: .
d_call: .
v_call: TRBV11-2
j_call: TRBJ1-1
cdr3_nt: TGTGCCAGCAGCTTAGTATCGGCGGACGCAGTTACGGGCGCTGAAGCTTTCTTT
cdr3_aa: CASSLVSADAVTGAEAFF

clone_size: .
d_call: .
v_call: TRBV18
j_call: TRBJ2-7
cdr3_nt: TGTGCCAGCTCACCACCGACGAGGCTGGACGAGCAGTACTTC
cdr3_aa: CASSPPTRLDEQYF

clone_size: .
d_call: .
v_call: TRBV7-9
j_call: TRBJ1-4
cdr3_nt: TGTGCCAGCAGACCCGAGGGCAGGGGAGGACTGTTTTTT
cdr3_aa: CASRPEGRGGLFF

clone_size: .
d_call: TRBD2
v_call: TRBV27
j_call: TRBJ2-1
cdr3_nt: TGTGCCAGCAGTTCTCTTCTAGCGGGAGGGCCTGGTGAGCAGTTCTTC
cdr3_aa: CASSSLLAGGPGEQFF

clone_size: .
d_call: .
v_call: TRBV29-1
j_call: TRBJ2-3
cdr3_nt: TGCAGCGATGATACGCAGTATTTT
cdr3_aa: CSDDTQYF

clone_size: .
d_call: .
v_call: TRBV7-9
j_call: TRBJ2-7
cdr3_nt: TGTGCCAGCAGCCCCCGCTTAGCCTACGAGCAGTACTTC
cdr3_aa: CASSPRLAYEQYF

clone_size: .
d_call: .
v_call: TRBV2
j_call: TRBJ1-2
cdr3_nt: TGTGCCAGCGAGGAGACGGTTCGAGTCTACACCTTC
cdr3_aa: CASEETVRVYTF

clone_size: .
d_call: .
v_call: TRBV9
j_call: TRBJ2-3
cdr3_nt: TGTGCCAGCAGCGTAGAGGGAGGGGGCCATACGCAGTATTTT
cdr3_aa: CASSVEGGGHTQYF

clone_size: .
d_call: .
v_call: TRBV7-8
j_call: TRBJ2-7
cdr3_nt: TGTGCCAGCAGCTTACCGCGGACGGATTCCTACGAGCAGTACTTC
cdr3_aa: CASSLPRTDSYEQYF

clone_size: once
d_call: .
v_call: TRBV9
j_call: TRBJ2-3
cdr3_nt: TGTGCCAGCAGCGTACAGCTGAGCGGGCCGAGCACAGATACGCAGTATTTT
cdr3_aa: CASSVQLSGPSTDTQYF

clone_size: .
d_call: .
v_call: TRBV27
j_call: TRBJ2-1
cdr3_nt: TGTGCCAGCAGTTTTGAGGGGAGCTCCTACAATGAGCAGTTCTTC
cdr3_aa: CASSFEGSSYNEQFF